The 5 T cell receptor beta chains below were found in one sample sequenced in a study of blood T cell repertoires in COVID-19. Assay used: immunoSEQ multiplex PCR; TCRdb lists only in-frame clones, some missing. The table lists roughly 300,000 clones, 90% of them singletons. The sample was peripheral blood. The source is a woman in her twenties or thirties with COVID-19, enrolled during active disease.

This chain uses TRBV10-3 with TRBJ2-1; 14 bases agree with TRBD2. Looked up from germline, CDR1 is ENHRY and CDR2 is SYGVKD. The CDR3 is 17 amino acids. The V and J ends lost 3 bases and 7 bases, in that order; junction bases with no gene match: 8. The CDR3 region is CAISEWGTSGSRNEQFF. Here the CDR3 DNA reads TGTGCCATCAGTGAATGGGGGACTAGCGGGAGTAGAAATGAGCAGTTCTTC.

DNA for the CDR3: TGTGCCAGCAGTTTGGGGCAGGGGGGTTCGAGTGAAAAACTGTTTTTT. Protein sequence: CASSLGQGGSSEKLFF. The V gene is TRBV28, the J gene TRBJ1-4; 7 nucleotides agree with TRBD1. From germline, CDR1 is MDHEN and CDR2 SYDVKM. The CDR3 contains 16 residues. Germline trimming cut 3 bases from V and 7 bases from J; bases unmatched to any gene: 11.

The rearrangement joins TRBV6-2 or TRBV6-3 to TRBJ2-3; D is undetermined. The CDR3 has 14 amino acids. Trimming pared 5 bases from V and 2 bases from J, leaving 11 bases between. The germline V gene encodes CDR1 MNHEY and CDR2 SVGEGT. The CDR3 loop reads CASSHDLFTDTQYF. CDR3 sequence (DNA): TGTGCCAGCAGTCATGACTTGTTCACAGATACGCAGTATTTT.

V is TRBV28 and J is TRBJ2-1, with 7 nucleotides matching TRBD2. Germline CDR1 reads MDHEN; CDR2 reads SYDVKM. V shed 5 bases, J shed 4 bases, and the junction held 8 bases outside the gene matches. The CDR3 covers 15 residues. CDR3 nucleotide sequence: TGTGCCAGCAGTCAAGCCGGGAGGACGTACAATGAGCAGTTCTTC. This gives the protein CASSQAGRTYNEQFF.

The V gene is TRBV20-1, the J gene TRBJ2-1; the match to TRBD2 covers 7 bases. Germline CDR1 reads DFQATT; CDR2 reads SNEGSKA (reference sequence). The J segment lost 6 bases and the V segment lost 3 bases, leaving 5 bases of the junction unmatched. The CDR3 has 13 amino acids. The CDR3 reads CSASLGGVNEQFF. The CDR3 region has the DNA TGCAGTGCTAGTTTGGGGGGGGTCAATGAGCAGTTCTTC.